This T cell receptor (beta chain) is drawn from a study of cytomegalovirus exposure and HLA in healthy donors. Study summary: Roughly 85 million unique TCRs from HLA-typed donors were held in an early release of data. Among the approximately 400 genotyped donors, 81% were placed in the Caucasian-associated ancestry cluster.

The J segment lost 0 bases and the V segment lost 6 bases, leaving 6 bases of the junction unmatched. The CDR3 is 15 amino acids. Looked up from germline, CDR1 is SGHAT and CDR2 is FQNNGV. Primers: 60 Vbeta forward and 13 Jbeta reverse. Data came from immunoSEQ multiplex PCR; TCRdb stores just in-frame clones and leaves some out. This sample has over 200,000 clones; more than 70% occur once, and the top ten carry around 1.2%. This TCR was recovered from a human donor in good health. The rearrangement joins TRBV11-2 to TRBJ2-5; 8 positions match TRBD2. Sequencing was performed on PBMCs. The CDR3 region is CASRVSGVYQETQYF. CDR3 nucleotides: TGTGCCAGCAGGGTTAGCGGGGTGTACCAAGAGACCCAGTACTTC.